Listed here are 7 T cell receptor beta chains from one sample, sequenced in a study of blood T cell repertoires in COVID-19. Measured with immunoSEQ multiplex PCR; TCRdb has only the in-frame clones, and not every one. The data show more than 200,000 clones, approximately 84% seen once. Sequencing was done on a sample of peripheral blood. The receptors derive from a man older than 75 with acute or convalescent COVID-19.

This clone was found once. This chain links TRBV27 with TRBJ2-3, with TRBD2 matching over 12 bases. Germline CDR1 MNHEY, CDR2 SMNVEV (reference sequence). The trim removed 3 bases at V and 6 bases at J, leaving 7 bases unmatched. The CDR3 sequence is 16 residues long. The CDR3 bases are TGTGCCAGCAGTTTTCTAGGACTAGCGGGAACTGATACGCAGTATTTT. It encodes CASSFLGLAGTDTQYF.

The chain joins TRBV29-1 to TRBJ1-4, with unresolved D. The V and J ends lost 7 bases and 3 bases respectively, with 9 bases between them. Germline V gene sequence: CDR1 SQVTM, CDR2 ANQGSEA. The CDR3 length is 12 residues. The CDR3 loop is CSAGRANEKLFF. In DNA, the CDR3 is TGCAGCGCCGGTCGGGCTAATGAAAAACTGTTTTTT.

This chain links TRBV7-7 with TRBJ2-7, with 7 nucleotides matching TRBD1. Germline CDR1 is SSHAT and CDR2 is FNYEAQ (reference sequence). There are 15 residues in the CDR3. CDR3 region: CASSYLRQGIYEQYV. The CDR3 nucleotides read TGTGCTAGCAGCTACCTCCGACAGGGTATCTACGAGCAGTACGTC.

This clone was seen more than once but under ten times. The V and J genes are TRBV5-1 and TRBJ2-2, with a possible D match to TRBD1 (6 bases). CDR3 size: 16 residues. Germline CDR1 is SGHRS and CDR2 is YFSETQ. V lost 0 bases and J lost 4, with 13 bases in between. The DNA for the CDR3 is TGCGCCAGCAGCTTGGCCACAGGGCCCAGCACCGGGGAGCTGTTTTTT. Its protein product is CASSLATGPSTGELFF. Filled out from reference TRBV5-1 and TRBJ2-2, the complete variable domain reads KAGVTQTPRYLIKTRGQQVTLSCSPISGHRSVSWYQQTPGQGLQFLFEYFSETQRNKGNFPGRFSGRQFSNSRSEMNVSTLELGDSALYLCASSLATGPSTGELFFGEGSRLTVL.

V gene TRBV2 combines with J gene TRBJ2-1; 8 bases agree with TRBD1. V lost 2 bases and J lost 10; bases outside the gene matches: 7. CDR1 is SNHLY and CDR2 is FYNNEI in the germline V gene. This CDR3 has 14 residues. The chain's CDR3 is CASSEWGTGWEQFF. The CDR3, as DNA: TGTGCCAGCAGTGAATGGGGGACAGGTTGGGAGCAGTTCTTC.

The genes are TRBV3-1 (or the pseudogene TRBV3-2) and TRBJ2-3; tentative D call: TRBD2 (6 bases). Germline CDR1 reads LGHDT; CDR2 reads YNNKEL (reference sequence). Trimming pared 1 base from V and 1 base from J, leaving 12 bases between. This CDR3 has 16 residues. CDR3 coding DNA: TGTGCCAGCAGCCAAGTAAGCGAGCGGGGCACAGATACGCAGTATTTT. Protein sequence: CASSQVSERGTDTQYF.

V usage is TRBV27 and J usage is TRBJ2-2; D is undetermined. Germline CDR1 and CDR2: MNHEY and SMNVEV (reference sequence). The CDR3 length is 14 residues. The V end lost 1 base, the J end lost 1 base, and 4 bases lay between the germline ends. CDR3 in DNA: TGTGCCAGCAGTTTATTACAGAACACCGGGGAGCTGTTTTTT. It yields the protein CASSLLQNTGELFF.